These 27 T cell receptor beta chains were sequenced from one sample in a study of blood T cell repertoires in COVID-19. Using immunoSEQ multiplex PCR, the repertoire was profiled, and TCRdb retains in-frame clones only, with some absent. The sample records some 180,000 clones, almost 90% being singletons. The specimen sequenced was peripheral blood. Receptors originate from a man aged 45-65 years with acute or convalescent COVID-19.

There are a few counts of this clone. The chain recombines TRBV9 with TRBJ1-3; D gene unclear. CDR1 and CDR2 (germline): SGDLS, YYNGEE. Trimming cost V 4 bases and J 0 bases, with 14 bases left between them. There are 16 residues in the CDR3. CDR3 nucleotides: TGTGCCAGCAGCTCCCACTGGGCTTCCTCTGGAAACACCATATATTTT. Translating it yields CASSSHWASSGNTIYF.

This clone ranks as medium-sized (0.01 to 0.1%). V and J are TRBV6-4 and TRBJ2-1; TRBD2 is a possible D gene (6 bases). From germline, CDR1 is MRHNA and CDR2 SNTAGT. V lost 1 base and J lost 7, with 14 bases in between. The CDR3 spans 15 residues. The CDR3 sequence: CASSDLVGSGNEQFF. The DNA for the CDR3 is TGTGCCAGCAGTGACTTGGTTGGAAGCGGGAATGAGCAGTTCTTC.

The chain joins TRBV7-3 to TRBJ2-1; a possible D gene is TRBD2 (5 bases). This CDR3 contains 14 residues. Trimming stripped 3 bases from V and 5 bases from J, with 11 bases between. Germline values: CDR1 SGHTA, CDR2 FQGTGA. The CDR3 here is CASSLGRQNNEQFF. The DNA for the CDR3 is TGTGCCAGCAGCTTGGGGAGACAAAACAATGAGCAGTTCTTC.

V is TRBV2 and J is TRBJ2-1; 9 nucleotides agree with TRBD2. This CDR3 contains 15 residues. Per the germline V gene, CDR1 is SNHLY and CDR2 is FYNNEI. Trimming took 6 bases from V and 7 from J; bases not matched to a gene: 10. This CDR3 is CASSGWRGGGNEQFF. In nucleotides, the CDR3 is TGTGCCAGCAGCGGCTGGCGGGGGGGCGGAAATGAGCAGTTCTTC.

Only one count was recorded for this clone. CDR3 loop: CASGTPTLLTDTQYF. In nucleotides, the CDR3 is TGTGCCAGTGGGACACCGACTCTTCTCACAGATACGCAGTATTTT. The chain employs TRBV28 and TRBJ2-3; tentatively, D is TRBD1 (6 bases). Germline V gene lookup returns CDR1 MDHEN and CDR2 SYDVKM. CDR3 length equals 15 residues. Trimming shortened V by 9 bases and J by 2 bases, and 18 bases separated the two germline ends. Using reference TRBV28 and TRBJ2-3 for the parts outside the CDR3, the full variable domain is DVKVTQSSRYLVKRTGEKVFLECVQDMDHENMFWYRQDPGLGLRLIYFSYDVKMKEKGDIPEGYSVSREKKERFSLILESASTNQTSMYLCASGTPTLLTDTQYFGPGTRLTVL.

The chain is built from TRBV6-5 and TRBJ2-5; the match to TRBD1 covers 9 bases. Looked up from germline, CDR1 is MNHEY and CDR2 is SVGAGI. The CDR3 runs to 15 residues. After removal of 10 bases from V and 4 bases from J, the junction contained 13 bases not matched to a gene. CDR3 sequence: CAMDLGQGDLETQYF. The CDR3 DNA is TGTGCCATGGACTTGGGACAGGGAGATTTAGAGACCCAGTACTTC.

The rearrangement joins TRBV12-5 to TRBJ2-3, with D perhaps matching TRBD2 (6 bases). Germline CDR1 reads LGHNT; CDR2 reads FRNRAP. Between the trimmed V and J ends, which lost 0 bases and 6 bases, there was a span of 34 bases. This CDR3 is 22 amino acids long. Written as DNA, the CDR3 is TGTGCTAGTGGTTTGGTAGGGGAGGCCGAGCGGTACATAGTAGTTCCAGGGGATACGCAGTATTTT. Encoded protein: CASGLVGEAERYIVVPGDTQYF.

CDR3 amino acids: CASSEWREADEQFF. CDR3 coding DNA: TGTGCCAGCAGTGAATGGCGGGAGGCTGATGAGCAGTTCTTC. This chain joins TRBV2 and TRBJ2-1; TRBD2 aligns across 8 bases. From germline, CDR1 is SNHLY and CDR2 FYNNEI. The CDR3 is 14 residues long. V shed 2 bases and J 8 bases; nucleotides not matched to a gene: 5.

The chain joins TRBV7-2 to TRBJ2-5; 9 nucleotides match TRBD2. Germline loops: CDR1 SGHTA, CDR2 FQGNSA. V lost 1 base, J lost 5 bases, and 5 bases stayed unmatched. This CDR3 contains 15 residues. CDR3 bases: TGTGCCAGCAGCTTAGTTGCGGGAGGGAGCGAGACCCAGTACTTC. Its translation: CASSLVAGGSETQYF.

The chain combines TRBV7-3 with TRBJ1-4; the match to TRBD1 covers 7 bases. This CDR3 spans 18 amino acids. V gave up 5 bases and J gave up 0 bases; unmatched junction bases: 12. The V gene's germline CDR1 is SGHTA and CDR2 FQGTGA. CDR3 amino acids: CASSLRQGTEATNEKLFF. CDR3 sequence (DNA): TGTGCCAGCAGCCTACGACAGGGTACCGAGGCAACTAATGAAAAACTGTTTTTT.

To note about this clone: The sample holds other DNA sequences that translate to the same CDR3. This CDR3 reads CASSGTGGNQPQHF. The CDR3 bases are TGTGCCAGTTCTGGAACAGGGGGCAATCAGCCCCAGCATTTT. The V and J genes are TRBV19 and TRBJ1-5, with 7 bases lining up with TRBD1. V was clipped by 8 bases and J by 2 bases; unmatched bases: 6. CDR1 is LNHDA, CDR2 SQIVND, per germline (reference sequence). The CDR3 length is 14 residues.

The chain uses TRBV6-5 and TRBJ1-2; 9 bases map to TRBD1. Trimming cost V 2 bases and J 2 bases; bases outside gene matches: 3. The germline V gene has CDR1 MNHEY and CDR2 SVGAGI. The CDR3 contains 15 residues. Written as DNA, the CDR3 is TGTGCCAGCAGTTACGGCGGGACAGGGAACTATGGCTACACCTTC. This sequence encodes CASSYGGTGNYGYTF.

This clone was recorded only once. The chain joins TRBV5-1 to TRBJ1-1; 7 nucleotides match TRBD1. After removal of 4 bases from V and 0 bases from J, the junction contained 6 bases not matched to a gene. The CDR3 length is 15 residues. Germline V gene lookup returns CDR1 SGHRS and CDR2 YFSETQ. The CDR3 region is CASSASDRLNTEAFF. CDR3 in DNA: TGCGCCAGCAGCGCATCGGACAGGCTGAACACTGAAGCTTTCTTT.

The V call is TRBV7-8, the J call TRBJ2-3, with TRBD1 identical over 9 bases. V shed 3 bases and J 2 bases; nucleotides not matched to a gene: 9. The CDR3 runs to 17 residues. In germline, CDR1 is SGHVS, CDR2 FQNEAQ. The DNA of the CDR3 is TGTGCCAGCAGCTTGGACGCCGGGACAGGGAACACAGATACGCAGTATTTT. Translation gives CASSLDAGTGNTDTQYF.

V is TRBV29-1 and J is TRBJ2-3; TRBD1 agrees at 9 bases. The CDR3 has 13 amino acids. Germline-derived CDR1 and CDR2 are SQVTM and ANQGSEA. Losses at the gene ends were 3 bases for V and 3 bases for J; bases not matched to a gene: 1. The CDR3: CSVETGGTDTQYF. CDR3 in DNA: TGCAGCGTTGAGACAGGGGGGACAGATACGCAGTATTTT.

CDR3 in DNA: TGTGCCAGTAGTAAAGCACAGAAAGTGGCGCAGTATTTT. It translates to CASSKAQKVAQYF. This chain links TRBV19 with TRBJ2-3; D unclear. The CDR3 is made up of 13 amino acids. Per the germline V gene, CDR1 is LNHDA and CDR2 is SQIVND (reference sequence). The V and J ends lost 4 bases and 10 bases respectively, with 15 bases between them.

The gene calls are TRBV9 and TRBJ2-7; TRBD2 is a possible D gene (6 bases). V lost 0 bases and J lost 5, with 12 bases in between. CDR3 size: 14 residues. The germline CDR1 and CDR2 sequences are SGDLS and YYNGEE. CDR3 in DNA: TGTGCCAGCAGCGTAGGTCCGGGACTCGACGAGCAGTACTTC. Residues: CASSVGPGLDEQYF.

This sequence joins TRBV27 and TRBJ2-7; 7 bases align to TRBD1. Germline-derived CDR1 and CDR2 are MNHEY and SMNVEV (reference sequence). J was trimmed by 2 bases and V by 5 bases; bases with no gene match: 6. This CDR3 comprises 14 residues. CDR3 DNA sequence: TGTGCCAGCAGTCGGACAGGAGAGCCCTACGAGCAGTACTTC. This encodes CASSRTGEPYEQYF.

The J gene is TRBJ2-1, the V gene TRBV5-4; 9 bases agree with TRBD2. Germline CDR1 is SGHNT and CDR2 is YYREEE (reference sequence). The CDR3 is 15 amino acids. After removal of 4 bases from V and 4 bases from J, the junction contained 6 bases not matched to a gene. CDR3 protein: CASSLRAGGYNEQFF. Written as DNA, the CDR3 is TGTGCCAGCAGCCTCCGAGCGGGGGGTTACAATGAGCAGTTCTTC.

The chain joins TRBV4-2 to TRBJ2-3, with TRBD2 identical over 10 bases. V was clipped by 0 bases and J by 4 bases; unmatched bases: 4. This CDR3 contains 16 residues. Germline loops: CDR1 LGHNA, CDR2 YNFKEQ. CDR3 in amino acids: CASSQDQRGGADTQYF. The DNA for the CDR3 is TGTGCCAGCAGCCAAGATCAGCGGGGGGGCGCAGATACGCAGTATTTT.

This chain uses TRBV19 with TRBJ1-4, with no clear D. Deletions cut 8 bases from V and 7 bases from J, with 20 bases between. The germline V gene encodes CDR1 LNHDA and CDR2 SQIVND (reference sequence). CDR3 length equals 15 residues. For the CDR3, the DNA is TGTGCCAGTGCCGAAGAGGAGGCGGTTAGTGAAAAACTGTTTTTT. It codes for CASAEEEAVSEKLFF.

This chain links TRBV19 with TRBJ2-3; TRBD2 is a possible D gene (6 bases). CDR3 length equals 14 residues. V lost 4 bases and J 6 bases, leaving 14 bases between the germline ends. Germline V lookup: CDR1 LNHDA, CDR2 SQIVND (reference sequence). The CDR3 DNA is TGTGCCAGTAGTACGGTGGAGGGAGACGATACGCAGTATTTT. Amino acids: CASSTVEGDDTQYF.

This clone has only one observation. The chain is built from TRBV28 and TRBJ2-7, with 8 positions matching TRBD2. The ends lost 5 bases at V and 3 bases at J; junction bases unmatched: 6. Germline assignment: CDR1 MDHEN and CDR2 SYDVKM. The CDR3 loop spans 14 amino acids. The DNA for the CDR3 is TGTGCCAGCAGTAGGGCGGGGGGCCACTACGAGCAGTACTTC. Its translation: CASSRAGGHYEQYF.

The CDR3 bases are TGCGCCAGCAGCCAAGATCGGGGACAGGGGTTTGTAGATGAGCAGTTCTTC. Encoded protein: CASSQDRGQGFVDEQFF. This chain links TRBV4-3 with TRBJ2-1; 10 positions match TRBD1. The ends lost 0 bases at V and 8 bases at J; junction bases unmatched: 10. The CDR3 is 17 amino acids. Germline assignment: CDR1 LGHNA and CDR2 YSLEER.

This chain joins TRBV5-4 and TRBJ2-5, with D perhaps matching TRBD1 (6 bases). The V gene lost 3 bases and the J gene lost 0 bases, with 15 bases spanning the gap. CDR3 length: 16 amino acids. CDR1 and CDR2 (germline): SGHNT, YYREEE (reference sequence). CDR3 sequence: CASSWGTRSDQETQYF. CDR3 sequence (DNA): TGTGCCAGCAGCTGGGGGACAAGAAGCGACCAAGAGACCCAGTACTTC.

The table lists this clone with a count of one. The chain uses TRBV7-2 and TRBJ2-3, with a tentative D call TRBD2 (5 bases). The CDR3 has 14 residues. The germline gives CDR1 SGHTA, CDR2 FQGNSA. V shed 1 base and J shed 4 bases, with 9 bases lying between them. CDR3 sequence reads: CASSLDAGPDTQYF. In DNA, the CDR3 is TGTGCCAGCAGCTTAGACGCGGGCCCAGATACGCAGTATTTT. Using reference TRBV7-2 and TRBJ2-3 for the parts outside the CDR3, the full variable domain is GAGVSQSPSNKVTEKGKDVELRCDPISGHTALYWYRQSLGQGLEFLIYFQGNSAPDKSGLPSDRFSAERTGGSVSTLTIQRTQQEDSAVYLCASSLDAGPDTQYFGPGTRLTVL.

This clone was observed once. The rearrangement joins TRBV19 to TRBJ1-4, with 8 bases matching TRBD1. Germline trimming cut 9 bases from V and 7 bases from J; bases unmatched to any gene: 7. Germline-derived CDR1 and CDR2 are LNHDA and SQIVND (reference sequence). The CDR3 sequence is 13 residues long. The CDR3 DNA is TGTGCCAGCAGCGACAGGGGCTCTGAAAAACTGTTTTTT. The encoded protein is CASSDRGSEKLFF.